This T cell receptor (beta chain) derives from a study of spatial heterogeneity in lung cancer (dated by TCRdb to the late 2010s). Some background on the complete study: Beta-chain transcripts were consistently detected in greater numbers than alpha-chain transcripts, which likely reflected higher beta-chain transcript abundance. In the raw uncorrected reads, each unique combination of TCR and UMI appeared more than ten times on average. TCR alpha and beta repertoires were quantitatively compared across multiple tumor regions, matched nontumor lung and blood in non-small cell lung cancer. The study linked features of the TCR repertoire to counts of nonsynonymous mutations, which were determined by whole-exome sequencing of tumor tissue. At surgery, both alpha and beta chains were TCR-sequenced in 220 tumor regions, about 64 matched nontumor lung samples and 56 PBMC samples. General findings and caveats noted by the study authors: Confirming at a functional level the hypothesis that regional TCRs recognize regional mutations was considered to require additional single-cell paired TCR alpha and beta sequencing. Ubiquitous expanded tumor TCRs were found in blood more often at tumor resection than at routine follow-up.

The time point tag for this specimen amounts to: sample taken at primary tumor resection. The donors were about 71 patients from the lung TRACERx cohort who had early-stage, untreated non-small cell lung cancer. For TCR sequencing, whole RNA was extracted from tumor and nontumor lung tissue, or from cryopreserved PBMC samples, and no cell sorting was done. Only patients for whom sufficient RNA was available from at least two tumor regions were selected for TCR sequencing. Receptor libraries were prepared by 5' RACE. Reads for this sample came from a NextSeq 500. The TCR library protocol attached a unique molecular identifier to each TCR cDNA molecule to allow correction of PCR and sequencing errors. As for the authors' bioinformatics: TCR identification, UMI-based error correction and CDR3 extraction were all carried out with Decombinator tools. Expanded TCRs were defined as those above a frequency of 2 per 1,000, corresponding to the top 1% of the tumor frequency distribution. Rényi diversity was computed with the R vegan package after subsampling each repertoire 100 times to 5,000 TCRs. CDR3 similarity networks were built from amino acid triplet string-kernel similarity, with CDR3s being connected when pairwise similarity was above 0.82. TCRdb redid the processing of the public reads, applying fastp at Q25 and MiXCR, and retained in-frame beta chains. Each entry is one CDR3 protein sequence, shown with its most common DNA and genes. In this record, the V and J calls reflect TCRdb's handling and not the investigators' own analysis. In all, the sample holds some 25,000 distinct CDR3 sequences, and about 4.7% of those were seen once. The ten largest clones represent 5.2% of the sample.

Its CDR3 holds 13 amino acids, cysteine through phenylalanine. The sequence is cut down to CDR3 DNA, 39 bases in frame from base 1. The germline V gene sets CDR1 to SGHRS and CDR2 to YFSETQ. V was cut back by 4 bases and J by 2 bases, leaving a gap of 7 bases between them. This clonotype was found many times. Its antigen remains undetermined. No qualities accompany the bases; no much larger clone lies one base away. Sequencing used PBMCs, obtained at surgery. This chain is built from TRBV5-1 and TRBJ2-1; the D gene cannot be resolved reliably. The TCR originated in a male donor with early-stage non-small cell lung cancer. Here the CDR3 is given as CASSPTAYNEQFF. DNA sequence: TGCGCCAGCAGCCCAACAGCCTACAATGAGCAGTTCTTC.